This T cell receptor (beta chain) derives from a study of PD-1 blockade in mismatch repair-deficient tumors (dated by TCRdb to the late 2010s). Describing the broader study: Between late 2013 and September 2016, 86 consecutive patients with 11 to 13 mismatch repair-deficient cancer types, all previously treated and progressing, were enrolled in the trial. Deep sequencing of TCR CDR3 regions was used to track tumor-associated T cell clones in peripheral blood of patients responding to PD-1 blockade. The study at large found these results: Rapid expansion after pembrolizumab followed by contraction, generally before radiologic responses, was shown by tumor-resident clones, which were often undetectable in blood before treatment. Clonal expansion was elicited by three of the seven peptides, yielding around 130 unique blood TCRs of which seven were also found in tumor, and every positive peptide was derived from frameshift mutations.

The time point label here, explained by the study, means: roughly ten-day in vitro stimulation with candidate neoantigen peptide 6. For every enrolled patient, mismatch repair deficiency was confirmed by either polymerase chain reaction or immunohistochemistry. Three patients who responded to pembrolizumab therapy underwent TCR sequencing. About 7 ELISpot-reactive candidate neoantigen peptides were each used in an approximately eleven-day in vitro stimulation before TCR sequencing. A control culture without peptide was run identically and served as baseline for clone fold-change calculations. Pembrolizumab PD-1 blockade was prospectively tested in advanced mismatch repair-deficient cancers, regardless of tissue of origin, in the phase II trial. Trimming at the junction amounts to 4 bases on V and 5 bases on J, and the germline ends lie 14 bases apart. The CDR3 runs 13 amino acids, cysteine and phenylalanine included. Kept here is only the CDR3 DNA, which spans 39 bases and is read in frame from base 1. CDR1 GTSNPN and CDR2 SVGIG are derived from the germline V gene (reference sequence).

Concerning this clone itself: The antigen this receptor binds is unknown. Base-call qualities are not available, and no considerably larger clone is one nucleotide away.

Libraries were prepared through the immunoSEQ multiplex PCR assay. On the study's bioinformatics: A clone was classified as neoantigen-specific if the clone expanded significantly in response to the relevant peptide and did not expand significantly in response to any other peptide tested. TCRdb holds this immuneACCESS table with in-frame rearrangements only. Some clones are missing; in checked studies, unresolved V genes explain under half, and the rest has no known cause. That table gives V, J and clone size, and the DNA gave D and trimming. This sample comprises about 15,000 clones, 86% of them detected only once. The ten largest clones capture about 4.6% of the sample.

The V and J segments used are TRBV30 and TRBJ1-1; the D region possibly corresponds to TRBD1 (6 bases align). The specimen comprised cells cultured in vitro, sampled from a patient treated with pembrolizumab. The sequence derives from an adult with mismatch repair-deficient cancer. CDR3 protein: CAWIKGGSTEAFF. Here is the DNA: TGTGCCTGGATCAAAGGGGGGAGTACTGAAGCTTTCTTT. This CDR3, with the reference TRBV30 and TRBJ1-1 proteins standing in past its ends, gives the full variable domain SQTIHQWPATLVQPVGSPLSLECTVEGTSNPNLYWYRQAAGRGLQLLFYSVGIGQISSEVPQNLSASRPQDRQFILSSKKLLLSDSGFYLCAWIKGGSTEAFFGQGTRLTVV.